This TCR beta chain was profiled in a study of T cell changes during pregnancy in multiple sclerosis. Only in-frame clones appear in the TCRdb table, and some are missing; sequencing was by immunoSEQ multiplex PCR. The repertoire has 60,000 to 70,000 clones, approximately 93% of them found once; the top ten carry 1.4% to 1.5%. V lost 0 bases and J 4 bases, leaving 7 bases between the germline ends. CDR3 length: 14 amino acids. CDR1 SGHRS and CDR2 YFSETQ come from the germline V gene. The genes are TRBV5-1 and TRBJ1-4; unclear D gene. The TCR sequence derives from a female donor with multiple sclerosis, enrolled in a pregnancy study. The input for sequencing was peripheral blood, taken in the second trimester of pregnancy. CDR3 DNA: TGCGCCAGCAGCTTGGCCGGGGATAATGAAAAACTGTTTTTT. The encoded protein is CASSLAGDNEKLFF.